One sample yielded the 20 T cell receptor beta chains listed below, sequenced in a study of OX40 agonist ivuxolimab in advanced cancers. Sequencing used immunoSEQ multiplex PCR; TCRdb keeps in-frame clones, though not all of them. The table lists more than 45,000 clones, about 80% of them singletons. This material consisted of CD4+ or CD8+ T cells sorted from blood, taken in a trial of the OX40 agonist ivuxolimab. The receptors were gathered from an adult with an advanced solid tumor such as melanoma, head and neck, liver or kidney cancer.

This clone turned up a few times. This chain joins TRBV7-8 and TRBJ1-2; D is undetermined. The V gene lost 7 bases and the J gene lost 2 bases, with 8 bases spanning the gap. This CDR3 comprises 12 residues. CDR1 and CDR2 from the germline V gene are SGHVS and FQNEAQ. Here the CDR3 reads CASTGQNYGYTF. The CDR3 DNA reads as TGTGCCAGCACCGGGCAGAACTATGGCTACACCTTC. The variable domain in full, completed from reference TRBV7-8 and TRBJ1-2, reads GAGVSQSPRYKVAKRGQDVALRCDPISGHVSLFWYQQALGQGPEFLTYFQNEAQLDKSGLPSDRFFAERPEGSVSTLKIQRTQQEDSAVYLCASTGQNYGYTFGSGTRLTVV.

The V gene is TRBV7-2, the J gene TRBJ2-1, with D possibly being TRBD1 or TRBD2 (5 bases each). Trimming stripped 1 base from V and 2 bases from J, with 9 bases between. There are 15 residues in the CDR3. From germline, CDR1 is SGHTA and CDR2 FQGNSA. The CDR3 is CASSLGPGPYNEQFF. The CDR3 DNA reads TGTGCCAGCAGCTTAGGTCCGGGACCCTACAATGAGCAGTTCTTC.

CDR3 loop: CASRESRGHYGYTF. The CDR3 region has the DNA TGTGCCAGCAGGGAAAGTAGGGGGCACTATGGCTACACCTTC. The chain recombines TRBV5-4 with TRBJ1-2; the match to TRBD1 covers 7 bases. The germline gives CDR1 SGHNT, CDR2 YYREEE (reference sequence). This CDR3 has 14 residues. Trimming took 5 bases from V and 3 from J; bases not matched to a gene: 7.

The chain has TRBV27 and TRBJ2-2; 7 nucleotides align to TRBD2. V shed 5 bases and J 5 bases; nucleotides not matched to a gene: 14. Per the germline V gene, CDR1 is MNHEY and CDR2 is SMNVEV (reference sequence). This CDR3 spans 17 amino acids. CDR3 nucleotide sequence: TGTGCCAGCAGTAAGGCCAAGGTGGCGGGAGTAACCGGGGAGCTGTTTTTT. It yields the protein CASSKAKVAGVTGELFF.

CDR3 residues: CASSPSRDTQYF. The CDR3 DNA follows: TGTGCCAGCAGCCCGAGCCGAGATACGCAGTATTTT. The chain combines TRBV6-6 with TRBJ2-3; no reliable D call. Trimming left V 6 bases short and J 5 bases short, with 9 bases between. Looked up from germline, CDR1 is MNHNY and CDR2 is SVGAGI (reference sequence). CDR3 length: 12 amino acids.

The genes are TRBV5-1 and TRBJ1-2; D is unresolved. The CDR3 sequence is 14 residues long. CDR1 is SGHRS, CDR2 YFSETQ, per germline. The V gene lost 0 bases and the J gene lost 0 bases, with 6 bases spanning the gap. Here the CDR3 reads CASSLGTANYGYTF. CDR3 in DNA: TGCGCCAGCAGCTTGGGGACTGCTAACTATGGCTACACCTTC.

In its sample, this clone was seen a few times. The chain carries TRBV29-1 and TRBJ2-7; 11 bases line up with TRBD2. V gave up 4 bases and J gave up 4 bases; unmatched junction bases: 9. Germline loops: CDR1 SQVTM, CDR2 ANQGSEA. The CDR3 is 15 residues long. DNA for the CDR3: TGCAGCGTTGGAACTAGCGGGAGTACGAGGTACGAGCAGTACTTC. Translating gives CSVGTSGSTRYEQYF.

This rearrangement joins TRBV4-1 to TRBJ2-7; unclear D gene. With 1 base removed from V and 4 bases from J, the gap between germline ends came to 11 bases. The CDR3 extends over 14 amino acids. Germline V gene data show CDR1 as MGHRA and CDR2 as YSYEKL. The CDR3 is CASSQARSNYEQYF. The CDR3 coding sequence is TGCGCCAGCAGCCAAGCCAGGAGCAATTACGAGCAGTACTTC.

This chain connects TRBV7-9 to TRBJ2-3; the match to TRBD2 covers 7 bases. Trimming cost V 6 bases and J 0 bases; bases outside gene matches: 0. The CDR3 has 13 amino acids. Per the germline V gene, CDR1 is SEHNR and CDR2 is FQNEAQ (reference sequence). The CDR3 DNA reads TGTGCCAGCAGGCGGGAGAGCACAGATACGCAGTATTTT. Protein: CASRRESTDTQYF.

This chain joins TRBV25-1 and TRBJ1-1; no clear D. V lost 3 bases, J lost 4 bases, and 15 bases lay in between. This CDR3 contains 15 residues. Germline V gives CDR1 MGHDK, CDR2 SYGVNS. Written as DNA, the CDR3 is TGTGCCAGCAGTGAGGTCGGATCACGCAGCACTGAAGCTTTCTTT. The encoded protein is CASSEVGSRSTEAFF. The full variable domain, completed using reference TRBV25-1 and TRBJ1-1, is EADIYQTPRYLVIGTGKKITLECSQTMGHDKMYWYQQDPGMELHLIHYSYGVNSTEKGDLSSESTVSRIRTEHFPLTLESARPSHTSQYLCASSEVGSRSTEAFFGQGTRLTVV.

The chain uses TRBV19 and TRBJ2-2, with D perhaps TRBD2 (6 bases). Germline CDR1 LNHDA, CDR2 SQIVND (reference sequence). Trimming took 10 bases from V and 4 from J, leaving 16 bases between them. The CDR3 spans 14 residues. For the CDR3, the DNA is TGTGCCACCCAGGACCTGGGGGGCACCGGGGAGCTGTTTTTT. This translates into CATQDLGGTGELFF. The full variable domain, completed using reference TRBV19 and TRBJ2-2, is DGGITQSPKYLFRKEGQNVTLSCEQNLNHDAMYWYRQDPGQGLRLIYYSQIVNDFQKGDIAEGYSVSREKKESFPLTVTSAQKNPTAFYLCATQDLGGTGELFFGEGSRLTVL.

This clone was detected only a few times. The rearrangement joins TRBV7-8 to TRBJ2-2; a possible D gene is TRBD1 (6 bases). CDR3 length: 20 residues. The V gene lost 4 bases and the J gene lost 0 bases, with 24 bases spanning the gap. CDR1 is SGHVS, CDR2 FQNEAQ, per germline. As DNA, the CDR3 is TGTGCCAGCAGCTCCTTTACCCCTGGACAGCTCACAGCGAACACCGGGGAGCTGTTTTTT. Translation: CASSSFTPGQLTANTGELFF.

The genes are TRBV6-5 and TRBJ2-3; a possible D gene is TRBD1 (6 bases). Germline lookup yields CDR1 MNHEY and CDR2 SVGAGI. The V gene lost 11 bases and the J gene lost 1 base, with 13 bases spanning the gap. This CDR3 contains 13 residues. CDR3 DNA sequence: TGTGCCGCCACAGGGTTAGGCACAGATACGCAGTATTTT. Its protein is CAATGLGTDTQYF.

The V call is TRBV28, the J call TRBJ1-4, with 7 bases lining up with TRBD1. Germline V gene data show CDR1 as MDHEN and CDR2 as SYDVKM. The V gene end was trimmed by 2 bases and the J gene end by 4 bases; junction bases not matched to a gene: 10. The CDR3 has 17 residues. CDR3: CASSLRNRGLGNEKLFF. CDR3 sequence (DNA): TGTGCCAGCAGTTTAAGGAATAGGGGGCTGGGTAATGAAAAACTGTTTTTT. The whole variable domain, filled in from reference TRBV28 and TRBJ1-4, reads DVKVTQSSRYLVKRTGEKVFLECVQDMDHENMFWYRQDPGLGLRLIYFSYDVKMKEKGDIPEGYSVSREKKERFSLILESASTNQTSMYLCASSLRNRGLGNEKLFFGSGTQLSVL.

CDR3 amino acids: CASSLLRGGYTF. In DNA, the CDR3 is TGTGCCAGTAGTCTCCTCCGGGGCGGCTACACCTTC. This sequence joins TRBV19 and TRBJ1-2, with D perhaps TRBD1 (5 bases). Trimming removed 5 bases at V and 8 bases at J, with 12 bases between. Germline V gene sequence: CDR1 LNHDA, CDR2 SQIVND (reference sequence). The CDR3 is 12 amino acids. The variable domain in full, with the rest retrieved from reference TRBV19 and TRBJ1-2, is DGGITQSPKYLFRKEGQNVTLSCEQNLNHDAMYWYRQDPGQGLRLIYYSQIVNDFQKGDIAEGYSVSREKKESFPLTVTSAQKNPTAFYLCASSLLRGGYTFGSGTRLTVV.

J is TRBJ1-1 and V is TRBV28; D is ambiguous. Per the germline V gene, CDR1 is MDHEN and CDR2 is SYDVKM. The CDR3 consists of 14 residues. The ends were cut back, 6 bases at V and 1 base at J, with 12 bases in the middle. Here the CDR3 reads CASRFIRTNTEAFF. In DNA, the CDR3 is TGTGCCAGCAGATTTATCCGAACGAACACTGAAGCTTTCTTT.

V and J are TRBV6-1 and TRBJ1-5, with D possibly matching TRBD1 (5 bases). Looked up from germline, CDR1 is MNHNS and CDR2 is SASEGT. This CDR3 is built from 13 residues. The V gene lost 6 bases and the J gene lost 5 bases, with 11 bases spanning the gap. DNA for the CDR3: TGTGCCAGCAGAATGTGGGGGGATCAGCCCCAGCATTTT. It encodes CASRMWGDQPQHF.

The CDR3 region is CASSVTGIREKLFF. The CDR3 bases are TGTGCCAGCAGTGTAACAGGGATTCGGGAAAAACTGTTTTTT. The rearrangement joins TRBV6-1 to TRBJ1-4, with D possibly being TRBD1 (6 bases). CDR1 and CDR2 (germline): MNHNS, SASEGT. The CDR3 length is 14 residues. Trimming took 4 bases from V and 8 from J, leaving 14 bases between them.

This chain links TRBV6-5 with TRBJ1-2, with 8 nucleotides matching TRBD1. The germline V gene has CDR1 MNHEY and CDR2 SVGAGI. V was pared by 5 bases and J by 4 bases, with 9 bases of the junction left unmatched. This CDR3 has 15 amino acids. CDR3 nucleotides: TGTGCCAGCAGTCCTTCGGCAGGGGGCATCTATGGCTACACCTTC. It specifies CASSPSAGGIYGYTF.

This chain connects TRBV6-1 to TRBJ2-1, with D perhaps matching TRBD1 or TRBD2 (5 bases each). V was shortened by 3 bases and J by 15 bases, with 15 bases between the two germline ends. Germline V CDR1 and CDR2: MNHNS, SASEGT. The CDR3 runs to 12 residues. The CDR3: CASSEGTTRRFF. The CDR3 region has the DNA TGTGCCAGCAGTGAGGGGACCACGCGTCGGTTCTTC.